This T cell receptor beta chain appears in the sequencing data of a study of T cell changes during pregnancy in multiple sclerosis. The table came from immunoSEQ multiplex PCR; TCRdb's copy has only in-frame clones and leaves some out. The sample holds roughly 37,000 clones; around 92% are singletons and the top ten take around 0.45%. The ends lost 5 bases at V and 4 bases at J; junction bases unmatched: 3. The CDR3 is 13 residues long. Germline V lookup: CDR1 SGHAT, CDR2 FQNNGV. This TCR was sampled from a female donor in good health, enrolled as a control in a pregnancy study. The sample consisted of CD4+ T cells from peripheral blood mononuclear cells, taken in the second trimester of pregnancy. This chain connects TRBV11-2 to TRBJ1-2; 8 positions agree with TRBD1. The CDR3: CASSPGQVYGYTF. In DNA form, the CDR3 reads TGTGCCAGCAGCCCGGGACAGGTCTATGGCTACACCTTC.